The T cell receptor (beta chain) described here comes from a study of regulatory T cells in long-lasting Graves disease (dated by TCRdb to about 2021). General notes on the study: Antithyroid drugs had been taken for less than 3 months by newly diagnosed Graves' disease patients. This study used TCR sequencing and RNA sequencing of peripheral blood to compare persistent Graves' disease patients against newly diagnosed Graves' disease patients. A total of about 33 samples underwent TCR sequencing: some 13 from persistent and around 20 from newly diagnosed Graves' disease patients. The study was conducted in China and was registered as a clinical trial. General findings and caveats noted by the study authors: Sequencing and analysis were limited to the TCR beta chain. As a limitation, the authors acknowledged that the small sample size may reduce accuracy. Compared with newly diagnosed patients, persistent Graves' disease patients had lower TCR Shannon entropy and fewer highly expanded clones, which suggests clonal expansion. A larger number of public clonotypes was shared among persistent patients (approximately 2,600) than among newly diagnosed patients (approximately 1,000). Peripheral blood alone was examined, since thyroid tissue, which constituted the primary lesion, could not be accessed. Persistent disease showed preferential use of TRBV28, TRBJ1-2 and TRBJ2-5, whereas newly diagnosed disease favored TRBV20-1 and TRBJ2-1.

The time point label for this specimen denotes: newly diagnosed GD, antithyroid drugs for less than 3 months. For both TCR sequencing and RNA sequencing, RNA was extracted from PBMCs using TRIzol. The diagnosis of Graves' disease followed American Thyroid Association guidelines. Recruitment of patients was carried out at an endocrinology department in Xi'an, China. Each patient gave approximately 10 milliliters of peripheral blood, collected in an EDTA anticoagulant tube. Ficoll Paque Plus density gradient separation was used to isolate PBMCs, and no further T cell sorting was done. An Agilent 2100 Bioanalyzer and agarose gel were used to assess RNA quality, and a NanoDrop 2000 was used to measure RNA concentration. This clonotype occurred a few times. The clone's antigen remains unknown. Base qualities are missing; no much larger clone stands one base away. V drops 0 bases and J drops 4 bases, leaving 11 bases in between. From the cysteine through the phenylalanine, the CDR3 covers 15 amino acids. Left in the record is the CDR3 DNA by itself, 45 bases read in frame from the first base. CDR1 and CDR2 are read off the germline V gene as SGHTA and FQGNSA.

The library was obtained by multiplex PCR. The instrument was an Illumina HiSeq 4000. iRepertoire HTBI primers and Arm-PCR amplification of CDR3 regions were used to construct TCR beta libraries. Gel purification was performed on PCR products prior to sequencing. Per the original workflow: A total of roughly 58 TRBV and 14 TRBJ segments were identified across samples and were used for gene usage analysis of CDR3 amino acid clonotypes. COPE and FqMerger were used to merge the filtered high-quality paired reads into contigs. BLAST was used to align contigs to the IMGT TRBV, TRBD and TRBJ reference genes, and CDR3 was defined following IMGT. Clonotypes above 0.1% frequency were classified as highly expanded clones. Shannon entropy was used to measure repertoire diversity, and the Gini coefficient was used to measure V-J evenness. Clonotypes shared by more than one individual were considered public. TCRdb reprocessing: public reads trimmed at Q25 with fastp, clones called with MiXCR, in-frame beta chains kept. Rows with a matching CDR3 protein are joined into one entry that keeps the most common DNA and genes. In this record, the V and J calls reflect TCRdb's handling and not the investigators' own analysis. Counted in this sample were around 460,000 distinct CDR3 sequences; 14% of them appeared once. The leading ten clones occupy roughly 15% of the sample.

In addition, the sample was reused for a study of T cells in Graves' hyperthyroidism and ophthalmopathy. Drawing on the second study: Graves' hyperthyroidism was defined as stable when no progression to ophthalmopathy occurred over 18 months of follow-up. The hyperthyroidism patients were between 18 and 65 years old and newly diagnosed, with a disease duration of less than 2 months. Exclusion was applied to patients with uncontrolled infections, other autoimmune diseases, pregnancy or lactation. Clinical symptoms, serum thyroxine and TRAb, thyroid ultrasound, and orbital computed tomography formed the basis for the diagnoses. The first round of RT-PCR for the TCR CDR3 was performed with the HTBI primer set and the Qiagen OneStep RT-PCR kit. Most expanded thyroid clonotypes (frequency above 0.001) were also found in blood, which suggests that blood repertoires may mirror thyroid immune responses. A 13 V-J signature model separated ophthalmopathy from stable hyperthyroidism, with 87.88% sensitivity and roughly 84% specificity in cross-validation and 80%/75% in testing. In validation, the model predicted progression to ophthalmopathy with over 60% sensitivity and 72.22% specificity, a median of about six months before onset. To identify TCR V-J signatures that set the groups apart, the researchers used a discovery cohort of 95 to 100 patients, made up of 40 to 45 with Graves' ophthalmopathy and 55 to 65 with stable Graves' hyperthyroidism. An independent validation cohort of 18 to 20 hyperthyroidism patients and over 15 patients who later progressed to ophthalmopathy tested prospective prediction of ophthalmopathy. The approximately 100 discovery patients were randomly divided into training and test sets at a 7:3 ratio. The study also compared thyroid tissue and blood T-cell repertoires from about 6 Graves' hyperthyroidism patients. After sampling, hyperthyroidism patients received methimazole starting at 30 mg daily, and ophthalmopathy patients received high-dose intravenous methylprednisolone. Libraries were constructed in a second round of multiplex PCR, after which size selection and purification were performed. Paired-end sequencing of the libraries was performed with 100 bp reads on an Illumina HiSeq2000. Raw data were processed with SOAPnuke, discarding reads with adapters, uncalled bases, mean Phred below 15, or no exact constant-primer or identifier match. COPE v1.2.5 was used to merge high-quality paired reads, and clonotypes were defined as unique nucleotide sequences. Clonotypes were aligned to IMGT TRBV, TRBD and TRBJ reference segments using MiTCR v1.1. The analysis was restricted to V-J combinations with a frequency above 0.0001, which together covered 98% to 99.2% of the repertoires. A TCS score was defined as the ratio of F50 (clonal expansion) to E x V (chaos), with BLOSUM62-based TCRdist applied between CDR3 peptides within each V-J. Welch's t-statistics and random forest reduced roughly 500 V-J features to 10 to 15, which were used in a naive Bayes classifier (R e1071). No statistical method was used to set the sample size in advance, and investigators knew the group allocation. According to the paper, TCR Vbeta CDR3 sequencing was carried out on more than 120 peripheral blood samples, which came from 40 to 45 ophthalmopathy, under 80 hyperthyroidism and approximately 17 progressor patients.

Specimen: peripheral blood mononuclear cells (PBMCs), collected at new diagnosis, from a patient treated with antithyroid drugs. The V and J segments used are TRBV7-2 and TRBJ2-3; the D gene remains uncertain. The clonotype was recovered from a woman between 45 and 60 years old with Graves disease. Donor details come from another sample of the same person, matched by shared clones. The DNA is as follows: TGTGCCAGCAGCTTAGCGGGTCTAGGCGCAGATACGCAGTATTTT. Its translation reads: CASSLAGLGADTQYF.